This section outlines one T cell receptor beta chain sequence together with its context. The data were produced by immunoSEQ multiplex PCR, yet TCRdb's version contains in-frame clones alone and is incomplete. The repertoire has tens of thousands of clones, 88% of them found once; the top ten carry about an eighth. The data are from a study of control samples from healthy donors and cancer patients. The sample was blood. This clonotype originated in a woman in her 70s in good health.

This chain's CDR3 is CASSPGTARRPLHF. DNA for the CDR3: TGTGCCAGCAGTCCCGGGACGGCCAGGCGTCCCCTCCACTTT. The V call is TRBV27, the J call TRBJ1-6; a weak D match, TRBD1 (5 bases). The CDR3 covers 14 residues. CDR1 and CDR2 from the germline V gene are MNHEY and SMNVEV (reference sequence). With 5 bases removed from V and 13 bases from J, the gap between germline ends came to 18 bases.